One and the same sample provided the 9 T cell receptor beta chains below, sequenced in a study of untreated major depressive disorder (dated by TCRdb to 2017 to 2018). Library construction relied on the immunoSEQ multiplex PCR assay. Imported from immuneACCESS, the table was reduced by TCRdb to in-frame sequences with V and J called. These copies leave out some clones; in studies compared against another copy, an unresolved V gene accounts for under half, and the cause of the remainder is not known. The sample contains about 20,000 clones, more than 75% of them found a single time. The ten largest account for roughly 4.7% of the sample. Material for sequencing was CD4+ T cells from PBMCs. The receptors here all came from a young woman in good health.

This rearrangement joins TRBV4-1 to TRBJ2-1; D gene unclear. V dropped 3 bases and J dropped 4 bases, with 10 bases sitting between them. The V gene's germline CDR1 is MGHRA and CDR2 YSYEKL. There are 14 residues in the CDR3. CDR3 coding DNA: TGCGCCAGCAGCCACCCAAACCTATACAATGAGCAGTTCTTC. Residues: CASSHPNLYNEQFF.

V gene TRBV4-3 combines with J gene TRBJ1-1, with D hard to call. Trimming took 0 bases from V and 6 from J, leaving 8 bases between them. Germline lookup yields CDR1 LGHNA and CDR2 YSLEER. The CDR3 loop spans 13 amino acids. The CDR3 DNA is TGCGCCAGCAGCCAAGAGAACTGGTCTGAAGCTTTCTTT. Amino acid sequence: CASSQENWSEAFF.

The V gene is TRBV25-1, the J gene TRBJ1-2; possibly TRBD1 for D (6 bases). This CDR3 has 14 residues. V was cut by 4 bases and J by 2 bases, with 11 bases left in between. Looked up from germline, CDR1 is MGHDK and CDR2 is SYGVNS. The CDR3 region has the DNA TGTGCCAGCAGTGCCTTTACAGGGAACTATGGCTACACCTTC. The encoded protein is CASSAFTGNYGYTF.

The gene calls are TRBV18 and TRBJ1-4, with D possibly TRBD1 on 5 matching bases. There are 13 residues in the CDR3. The V gene lost 3 bases and the J gene lost 9 bases, with 11 bases spanning the gap. Germline values: CDR1 KGHSH, CDR2 LQKENI. The CDR3 loop is CASSPTEGQKLFF. Here the CDR3 DNA reads TGTGCCAGCTCACCGACAGAAGGGCAAAAACTGTTTTTT. Full variable domain (remainder filled in from reference TRBV18 and TRBJ1-4): NAGVMQNPRHLVRRRGQEARLRCSPMKGHSHVYWYRQLPEEGLKFMVYLQKENIIDESGMPKERFSAEFPKEGPSILRIQQVVRGDSAAYFCASSPTEGQKLFFGSGTQLSVL.

The genes are TRBV28 and TRBJ2-5; TRBD2 agrees at 9 bases. V lost 2 bases, J lost 0 bases, and 4 bases stayed unmatched. CDR3 length: 16 amino acids. Germline V lookup: CDR1 MDHEN, CDR2 SYDVKM. CDR3 bases: TGTGCCAGCAGTTTACTAGGACTAGCGTACCAAGAGACCCAGTACTTC. Translated, it gives CASSLLGLAYQETQYF.

The J gene is TRBJ1-2, the V gene TRBV5-1, with D tentatively TRBD1 (5 bases). Trimming removed 2 bases from V and 8 bases from J, with 19 bases in between. This CDR3 spans 15 amino acids. Germline lookup yields CDR1 SGHRS and CDR2 YFSETQ. CDR3 protein: CASSLIGGDPGGYTF. DNA of the CDR3: TGCGCCAGCAGCTTAATTGGAGGCGACCCAGGGGGCTACACCTTC.

This clone was recorded once. The chain carries TRBV6-6 and TRBJ1-4; D possibly corresponds to TRBD1 (5 bases). Germline lookup yields CDR1 MNHNY and CDR2 SVGAGI (reference sequence). The CDR3 extends over 16 amino acids. Trimming pared 4 bases from V and 7 bases from J, leaving 19 bases between. In nucleotides, the CDR3 is TGTGCCAGCAGTTCCTCCACGACAGCGGACGGTGAAAAACTGTTTTTT. Its translation is CASSSSTTADGEKLFF.

This rearrangement joins TRBV30 to TRBJ2-2; 7 bases fit TRBD1. The CDR3 totals 16 residues. Germline CDR1 reads GTSNPN; CDR2 reads SVGIG (reference sequence). With V trimmed by 3 bases and J by 0 bases, 7 bases remained unmatched. CDR3 in DNA: TGTGCCTGGAGCCGGAAACAGGGGACGAACACCGGGGAGCTGTTTTTT. Translating gives CAWSRKQGTNTGELFF.

This clone was seen only once. The chain recombines TRBV28 with TRBJ2-3; 12 nucleotides match TRBD2. This CDR3 region has 16 residues. With 6 bases clipped from V and 6 bases from J, the junction kept 10 bases outside the gene matches. CDR1 MDHEN and CDR2 SYDVKM come from the germline V gene. CDR3 coding DNA: TGTGCCAGCAGCCGGGCTAGCGGGGGGGCTGGGGATACGCAGTATTTT. It translates to CASSRASGGAGDTQYF.